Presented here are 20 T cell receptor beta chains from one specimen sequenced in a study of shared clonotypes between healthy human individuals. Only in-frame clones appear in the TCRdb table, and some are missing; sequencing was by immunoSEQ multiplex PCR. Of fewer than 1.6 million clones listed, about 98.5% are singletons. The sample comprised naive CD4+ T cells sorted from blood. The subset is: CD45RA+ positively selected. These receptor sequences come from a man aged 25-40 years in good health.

CDR3 loop: CASSVETGRRETQYF. CDR3 sequence (DNA): TGTGCCAGCAGCGTAGAGACAGGGCGCAGGGAGACCCAGTACTTC. The genes are TRBV9 and TRBJ2-5; 7 bases line up with TRBD1. Germline assignment: CDR1 SGDLS and CDR2 YYNGEE. CDR3 length equals 15 residues. The V segment lost 0 bases and the J segment 5 bases; nucleotides outside the gene matches: 7.

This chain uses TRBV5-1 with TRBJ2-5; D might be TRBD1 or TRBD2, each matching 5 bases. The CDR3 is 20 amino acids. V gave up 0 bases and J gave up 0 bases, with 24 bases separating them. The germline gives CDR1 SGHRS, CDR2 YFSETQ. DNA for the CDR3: TGCGCCAGCAGCTTGGCCGGACGGGGCGGTTTTTCGTTGTACCAAGAGACCCAGTACTTC. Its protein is CASSLAGRGGFSLYQETQYF.

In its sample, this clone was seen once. The CDR3 DNA follows: TGTGCCAGCAGCTTAACAGTGGGGACAGGGGAGACAGATACGCAGTATTTT. Its protein product is CASSLTVGTGETDTQYF. This chain connects TRBV11-3 to TRBJ2-3; the match to TRBD1 covers 10 bases. Germline values: CDR1 SGHNT, CDR2 YENEEA. The CDR3 spans 17 residues. The V segment lost 2 bases and the J segment 3 bases; nucleotides outside the gene matches: 8.

The CDR3 protein is CSVTLTNQETQYF. As DNA, the CDR3 is TGCAGCGTTACCCTCACAAACCAAGAGACCCAGTACTTC. The rearrangement joins TRBV29-1 to TRBJ2-5, with D unclear. From germline, CDR1 is SQVTM and CDR2 ANQGSEA. Trimming pared 5 bases from V and 0 bases from J, leaving 10 bases between. The CDR3 runs to 13 residues.

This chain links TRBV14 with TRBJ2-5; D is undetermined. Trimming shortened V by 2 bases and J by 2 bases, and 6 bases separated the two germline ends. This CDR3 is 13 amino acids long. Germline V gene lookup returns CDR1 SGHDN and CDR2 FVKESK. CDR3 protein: CASSQIGQETQYF. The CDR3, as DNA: TGTGCCAGCAGCCAAATCGGGCAAGAGACCCAGTACTTC.

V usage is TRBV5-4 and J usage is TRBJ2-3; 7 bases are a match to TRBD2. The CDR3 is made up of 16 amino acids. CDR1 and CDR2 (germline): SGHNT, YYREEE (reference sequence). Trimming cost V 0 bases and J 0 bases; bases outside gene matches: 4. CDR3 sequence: CASSLGSSGSTDTQYF. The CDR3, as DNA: TGTGCCAGCAGCTTGGGTTCTAGCGGTAGCACAGATACGCAGTATTTT.

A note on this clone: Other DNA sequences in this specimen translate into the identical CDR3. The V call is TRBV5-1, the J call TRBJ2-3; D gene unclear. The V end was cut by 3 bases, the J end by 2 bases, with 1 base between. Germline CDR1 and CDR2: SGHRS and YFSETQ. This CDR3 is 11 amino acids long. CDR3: CASSSTDTQYF. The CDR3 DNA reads TGCGCCAGCAGCTCCACAGATACGCAGTATTTT.

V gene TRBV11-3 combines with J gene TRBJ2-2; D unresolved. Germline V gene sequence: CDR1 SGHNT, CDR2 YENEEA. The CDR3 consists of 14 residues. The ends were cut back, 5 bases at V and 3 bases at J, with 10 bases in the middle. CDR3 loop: CASSADGYTGELFF. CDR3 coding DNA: TGTGCCAGCAGCGCTGACGGATACACCGGGGAGCTGTTTTTT.

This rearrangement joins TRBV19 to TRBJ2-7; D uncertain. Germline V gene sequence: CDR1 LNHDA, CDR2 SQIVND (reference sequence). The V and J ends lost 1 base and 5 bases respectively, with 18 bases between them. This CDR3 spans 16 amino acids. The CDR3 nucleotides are TGTGCCAGTAGTATAGGCCCAACGACTCTCGAGGACGAGCAGTACTTC. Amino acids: CASSIGPTTLEDEQYF.

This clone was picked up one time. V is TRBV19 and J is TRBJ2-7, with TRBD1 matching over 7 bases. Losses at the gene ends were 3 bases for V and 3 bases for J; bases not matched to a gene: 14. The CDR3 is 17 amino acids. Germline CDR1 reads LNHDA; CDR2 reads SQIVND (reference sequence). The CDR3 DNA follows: TGTGCCAGTAGTATCACCCGCTTGAGGGGGCAGGTCTACGAGCAGTACTTC. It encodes CASSITRLRGQVYEQYF.

The CDR3 DNA is TGTGCCACCAGCAGGACGACACTGACTAGCGGGATGAGCTCCTACAATGAGCAGTTCTTC. Amino acid sequence: CATSRTTLTSGMSSYNEQFF. The V gene is TRBV15, the J gene TRBJ2-1, with 11 bases matching TRBD2. The germline V gene has CDR1 LNHNV and CDR2 YYDKDF (reference sequence). Germline trimming cut 3 bases from V and 0 bases from J; bases unmatched to any gene: 13. CDR3 length equals 20 residues.

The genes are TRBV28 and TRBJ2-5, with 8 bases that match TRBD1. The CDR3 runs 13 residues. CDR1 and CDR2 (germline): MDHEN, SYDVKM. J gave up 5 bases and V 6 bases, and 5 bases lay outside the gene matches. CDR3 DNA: TGTGCCAGCAGGTGGACAGGGAGGGAGACCCAGTACTTC. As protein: CASRWTGRETQYF.

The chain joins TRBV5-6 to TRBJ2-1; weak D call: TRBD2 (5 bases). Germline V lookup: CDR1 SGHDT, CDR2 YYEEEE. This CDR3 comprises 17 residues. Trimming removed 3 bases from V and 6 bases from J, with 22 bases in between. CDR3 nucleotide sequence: TGTGCCAGCAGCTCGGGCGGTGGGCGGGTATCCCTCAATGAGCAGTTCTTC. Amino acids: CASSSGGGRVSLNEQFF. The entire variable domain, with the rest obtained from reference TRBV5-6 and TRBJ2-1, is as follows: DAGVTQSPTHLIKTRGQQVTLRCSPKSGHDTVSWYQQALGQGPQFIFQYYEEEERQRGNFPDRFSGHQFPNYSSELNVNALLLGDSALYLCASSSGGGRVSLNEQFFGPGTRLTVL.

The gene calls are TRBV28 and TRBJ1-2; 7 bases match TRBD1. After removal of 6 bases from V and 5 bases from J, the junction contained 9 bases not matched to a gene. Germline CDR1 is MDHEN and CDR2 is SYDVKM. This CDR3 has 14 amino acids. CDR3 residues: CASRVPDRDYGYTF. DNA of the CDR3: TGTGCCAGCAGAGTCCCCGACAGGGATTATGGCTACACCTTC.

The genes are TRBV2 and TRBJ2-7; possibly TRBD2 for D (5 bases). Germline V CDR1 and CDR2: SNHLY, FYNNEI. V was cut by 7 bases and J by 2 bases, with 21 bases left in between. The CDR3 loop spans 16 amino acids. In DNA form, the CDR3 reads TGTGCCAGCAACCACGCTAGGGCGGGCGACCCCTACGAGCAGTACTTC. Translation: CASNHARAGDPYEQYF.

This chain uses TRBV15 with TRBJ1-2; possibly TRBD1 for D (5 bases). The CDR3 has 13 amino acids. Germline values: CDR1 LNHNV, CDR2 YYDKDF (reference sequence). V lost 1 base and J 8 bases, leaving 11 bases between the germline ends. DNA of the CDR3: TGTGCCACCAGCAGAGTCTCGGGACCCGGCTACACCTTC. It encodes CATSRVSGPGYTF.

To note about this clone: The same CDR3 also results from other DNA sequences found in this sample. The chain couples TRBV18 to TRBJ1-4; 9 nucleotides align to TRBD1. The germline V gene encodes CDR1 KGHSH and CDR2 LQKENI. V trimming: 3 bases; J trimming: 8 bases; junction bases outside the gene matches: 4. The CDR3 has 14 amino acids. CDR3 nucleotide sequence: TGTGCCAGCTCACCGGGACAGGGTGGAGAAAAACTGTTTTTT. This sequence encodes CASSPGQGGEKLFF.

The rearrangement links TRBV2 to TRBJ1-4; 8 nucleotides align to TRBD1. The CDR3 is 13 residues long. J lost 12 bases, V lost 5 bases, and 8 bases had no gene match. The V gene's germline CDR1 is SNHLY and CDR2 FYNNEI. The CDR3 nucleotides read TGTGCCAGCAGTCTTTTGGACAGGGTACAACTGTTTTTT. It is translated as CASSLLDRVQLFF.

This CDR3 reads CATLARLNTEAFF. The DNA of the CDR3 is TGTGCCACCCTGGCTCGGCTGAACACTGAAGCTTTCTTT. This chain links TRBV6-5 with TRBJ1-1; D is unresolved. This CDR3 contains 13 residues. Germline assignment: CDR1 MNHEY and CDR2 SVGAGI. With 10 bases removed from V and 0 bases from J, the gap between germline ends came to 12 bases.

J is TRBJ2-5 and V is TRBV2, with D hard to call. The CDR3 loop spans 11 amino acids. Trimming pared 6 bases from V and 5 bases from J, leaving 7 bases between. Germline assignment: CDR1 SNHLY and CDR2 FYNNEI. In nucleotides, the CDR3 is TGTGCCAGCAGCCCAATGGAGACCCAGTACTTC. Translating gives CASSPMETQYF.